The 17 T cell receptor beta chains below all came from one sample that was sequenced in a study of low-dose radiotherapy and immunotherapy resistance in tumors. Stated time point: before trial treatment. Priming of first-strand cDNA relied on TRAV- and TRBV-specific primers (covering alpha and beta chains). Amplification, which lasted around 21 PCR cycles, used a constant-region primer and V-primer adapter to amplify TCRs. MiXCR, run by TCRdb on the reads, gives a single entry per CDR3 protein. There are 35,000 to 50,000 distinct CDR3 sequences in the sample; roughly 31% occur only once, and around 3.9% lies in the top ten. The sequenced sample was PBMCs, obtained before treatment. The origin of the receptors is a male donor with gallbladder cancer.

This clonotype was recorded many times. The genes are TRBV7-8 and TRBJ2-1; D gene ambiguous. Trimming removed 5 bases at V and 7 bases at J, with 9 bases between. There are 12 residues in the CDR3. Looked up from germline, CDR1 is SGHVS and CDR2 is FQNEAQ. The DNA of the CDR3 is TGTGCCAGCAGCCGGACCGTAAATGAGCAGTTCTTC. Protein: CASSRTVNEQFF.

The sample holds a few counts of this clonotype. The V call is TRBV5-1, the J call TRBJ2-5; 13 nucleotides align to TRBD2. The CDR3 is 16 residues long. Germline-derived CDR1 and CDR2 are SGHRS and YFSETQ. V lost 4 bases, J lost 5 bases, and 8 bases stayed unmatched. The CDR3, as DNA: TGCGCCAGCAGCGCACGGACTAGCGGGGGATTGGAGACCCAGTACTTC. Protein product: CASSARTSGGLETQYF.

This clonotype was found a few times. It is unclear where the CDR3 begins or ends on the DNA, so no DNA is shown, and the CDR3 is as TCRdb lists it. The rearrangement joins TRBV7-2 to TRBJ1-4; the D call in the table, TRBD1, was not verified against the DNA. A total of 17 residues make up the CDR3, ends included. CDR1 is SGHTA and CDR2 is FQGNSA in the germline V gene. CDR3 amino acids: CASSYGGTGGNEKLFFF.

The chain recombines TRBV5-5 with TRBJ2-1, with no clear D. Trimming removed 2 bases at V and 14 bases at J, with 11 bases between. This CDR3 region has 11 residues. CDR1 SGHKS and CDR2 YYEKEE come from the germline V gene (reference sequence). The CDR3 region is CASSFQSWEFF. In DNA form, the CDR3 reads TGTGCCAGCAGCTTCCAGAGCTGGGAGTTCTTC.

On this clonotype itself: Relative to the germline gene, one junction end is altered; a read error may explain this. V gene TRBV12-3 or TRBV12-4 combines with J gene TRBJ2-1, with TRBD2 matching 12 bases. The CDR3 consists of 14 residues. This CDR3 is CASSLAGGDGEQFF. The CDR3 bases are TGTGCCAGCAGTCTAGCGGGGGGGGACGGTGAGCAGTTCTTC.

V usage is TRBV10-3 and J usage is TRBJ2-7; 7 nucleotides line up with TRBD2. V gave up 3 bases and J gave up 7 bases; unmatched junction bases: 9. The CDR3 sequence is 14 residues long. Germline V CDR1 and CDR2: ENHRY, SYGVKD. The CDR3 reads CAISDGLDRPEQYF. The CDR3, as DNA: TGTGCCATCAGTGATGGACTAGACCGCCCGGAGCAGTACTTC.

This clonotype was counted ten times or more. This sequence joins TRBV9 and TRBJ1-1; D is unresolved. V dropped 0 bases and J dropped 3 bases, with 6 bases sitting between them. The CDR3 spans 13 residues. Germline V gene sequence: CDR1 SGDLS, CDR2 YYNGEE. The CDR3 coding sequence is TGTGCCAGCAGCGTAGGGAGGGACACTGAAGCTTTCTTT. It translates to CASSVGRDTEAFF.

This clonotype is termed medium-sized. The rearrangement uses TRBV28 and TRBJ1-3; D gene uncertain. V lost 7 bases and J 4 bases, leaving 14 bases between the germline ends. Germline V CDR1 and CDR2: MDHEN, SYDVKM. The CDR3 runs 14 residues. The CDR3 reads CASTQRRAGNTIYF. The CDR3 nucleotides read TGTGCCAGCACCCAGCGCCGGGCGGGAAACACCATATATTTT.

This clonotype showed up just a few times. The gene calls are TRBV28 and TRBJ2-7; the D gene is possibly TRBD1 (6 bases). Germline V gives CDR1 MDHEN, CDR2 SYDVKM. The V end lost 7 bases, the J end lost 0 bases, and 10 bases lay between the germline ends. This CDR3 contains 13 residues. The CDR3 sequence: CASKLTGSYEQYF. DNA for the CDR3: TGTGCCAGCAAACTGACAGGCTCCTACGAGCAGTACTTC.

This chain uses TRBV6-4 with TRBJ2-1; no reliable D call. This CDR3 has 13 residues. Deletions cut 5 bases from V and 6 bases from J, with 11 bases between. The germline gives CDR1 MRHNA, CDR2 SNTAGT. Written as DNA, the CDR3 is TGTGCCAGCAGTTTCGCAGCGAGCAATGAGCAGTTCTTC. Translation: CASSFAASNEQFF.

This clonotype was detected many times. V and J are TRBV27 and TRBJ2-7; D may be TRBD1 or TRBD2 (5 bases each). The germline gives CDR1 MNHEY, CDR2 SMNVEV (reference sequence). Trimming took off 1 base at V and 3 bases at J, with 10 bases between the two ends. The CDR3 is made up of 14 amino acids. The CDR3 reads CASSLLGDLYEQYF. DNA for the CDR3: TGTGCCAGCAGTTTATTGGGGGACCTCTACGAGCAGTACTTC.

This clonotype was picked up many times. It is unclear where the CDR3 begins or ends on the DNA, so no DNA is shown, and the CDR3 is as TCRdb lists it. This chain connects TRBV19 to TRBJ1-2; TRBD1 is the table's D call, not checked against the DNA. Germline CDR1 LNHDA, CDR2 SQIVND (reference sequence). Termini included, the CDR3 measures 14 amino acids. The CDR3 loop reads CASTSDSFNYGYTF.

The gene calls are TRBV11-1 and TRBJ2-2; TRBD1 might be the D (6 bases). Trimming stripped 5 bases from V and 4 bases from J, with 14 bases between. Per the germline V gene, CDR1 is SGHAT and CDR2 is FQDESV (reference sequence). The CDR3 covers 15 residues. The CDR3 protein is CASSHSGAGTGELFF. CDR3 bases: TGTGCCAGCAGCCACTCAGGGGCGGGCACCGGGGAGCTGTTTTTT.

This clonotype was seen ten or more times. The gene calls are TRBV6-6 and TRBJ2-7, with D unclear. CDR1 and CDR2 (germline): MNHNY, SVGAGI (reference sequence). V was trimmed by 5 bases and J by 2 bases, leaving 7 bases between them. The CDR3 covers 12 residues. The CDR3 is CASSQSTYEQYF. The DNA for the CDR3 is TGTGCCAGCAGTCAGAGTACCTACGAGCAGTACTTC.

The chain couples TRBV6-6 to TRBJ2-2, with 8 bases that match TRBD2. The CDR3 sequence is 17 residues long. CDR1 is MNHNY and CDR2 is SVGAGI in the germline V gene (reference sequence). J was trimmed by 0 bases and V by 4 bases; bases with no gene match: 7. The CDR3 loop is CASSSPRAGANTGELFF. The CDR3 DNA reads TGTGCCAGCAGTTCTCCCCGAGCGGGGGCGAACACCGGGGAGCTGTTTTTT.

The genes are TRBV9 and TRBJ2-2, with unresolved D. Looked up from germline, CDR1 is SGDLS and CDR2 is YYNGEE. The CDR3 has 12 amino acids. Deletions cut 0 bases from V and 6 bases from J, with 3 bases between. The CDR3 coding sequence is TGTGCCAGCAGCGTAGTCTCCGGGGAGCTGTTTTTT. It codes for CASSVVSGELFF.

This clonotype was observed a single time. The chain is built from TRBV1 and TRBJ1-6. TRBV1 is a pseudogene locus. This CDR3 is built from 16 residues. CDR3 coding DNA: TGCGCCAGCAGCCAAGACACCAGCTCCTATAATTCACCCCTCCACTTT. Translating gives CASSQDTSSYNSPLHF.